This T cell receptor beta chain was captured in a study of T cell responses to AZD1222 COVID-19 vaccine. Assay used: immunoSEQ multiplex PCR; TCRdb lists only in-frame clones, some missing. The data contain about 120,000 clones, roughly 91% of them singletons. Trimming removed 2 bases at V and 7 bases at J, with 6 bases between. This CDR3 has 12 residues. Sequencing used peripheral blood, obtained 28 days after the second AZD1222 dose. V gene TRBV12-3 or TRBV12-4 combines with J gene TRBJ1-5; D uncertain. The sequence was collected from an adult who received the AZD1222 COVID-19 vaccine. Written as DNA, the CDR3 is TGTGCCAGCAGTTTAAAGGTACAGCCCCAGCATTTT. This translates into CASSLKVQPQHF.